These 2 T cell receptor beta chains share one sample of origin, sequenced in a study of blood T cell repertoires in COVID-19 (TCRdb year 2020). Libraries came from the immunoSEQ multiplex PCR assay. TCRdb provides this immuneACCESS table in a form limited to in-frame rearrangements. Some clones are lacking; in checked studies, under half of them reflect an unresolved V gene, and why the rest are absent is not known. The sample contains under 250,000 clones, about 82% of them found a single time. Roughly 12% of the sample lies in the top ten. The sequenced sample was peripheral blood. The receptors stem from an elderly man with acute or convalescent COVID-19.

The rearrangement links TRBV5-1 to TRBJ2-3; 10 positions agree with TRBD2. The CDR3 loop spans 15 amino acids. Germline CDR1 and CDR2: SGHRS and YFSETQ. V gave up 0 bases and J gave up 4 bases; unmatched junction bases: 2. CDR3 DNA: TGCGCCAGCAGCTTGGATCTAGCGGGGGCAGATACGCAGTATTTT. Amino acid sequence: CASSLDLAGADTQYF.

The chain recombines TRBV10-2 with TRBJ1-4, with 7 positions matching TRBD1. The ends lost 6 bases at V and 1 base at J; junction bases unmatched: 5. This CDR3 has 15 amino acids. Germline V gene lookup returns CDR1 WSHSY and CDR2 SAAADI. The CDR3 DNA sequence: TGCGCCAGCAGGGCATACAGGGGAACTAATGAAAAACTGTTTTTT. Translation gives CASRAYRGTNEKLFF.